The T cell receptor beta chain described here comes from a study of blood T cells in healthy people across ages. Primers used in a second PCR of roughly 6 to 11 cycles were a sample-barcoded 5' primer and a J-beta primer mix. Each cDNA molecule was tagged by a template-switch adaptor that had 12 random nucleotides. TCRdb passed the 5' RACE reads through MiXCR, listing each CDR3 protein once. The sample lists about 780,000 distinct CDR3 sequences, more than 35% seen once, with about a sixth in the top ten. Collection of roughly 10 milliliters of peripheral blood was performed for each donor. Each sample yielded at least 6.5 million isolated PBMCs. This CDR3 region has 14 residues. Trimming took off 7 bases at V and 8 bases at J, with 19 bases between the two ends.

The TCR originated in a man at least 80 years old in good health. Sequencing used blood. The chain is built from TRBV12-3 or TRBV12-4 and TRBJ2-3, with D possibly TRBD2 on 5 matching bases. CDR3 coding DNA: TGTGCCAGCACTTACGGTTCGGGAAAGGGTACGCAGTATTTT. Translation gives CASTYGSGKGTQYF.